The rows below give T cell receptor beta chains drawn from one sample of a study of shared clonotypes between healthy human individuals. Generated by immunoSEQ multiplex PCR, the TCRdb table keeps only in-frame clones and is missing some. Among about 520,000 clones, approximately 95% were seen once, and the ten largest hold 0.05% to 0.08%. The sample was naive CD4+ T cells sorted from blood. These receptors came from a woman between 25 and 40 years old in good health. The CDR3 runs from the conserved cysteine through the conserved F or W. The D gene is left open where the match is weak. Only some rows state a clone size, as once, few, many or a class for expanded clones.

TRBD2,TRBV7-2,NA,TRBJ2-5,CASSLTSWETQYF,TGTGCCAGCAGCCTGACTAGCTGGGAGACCCAGTACTTC
TRBD1,TRBV2,NA,TRBJ2-2,CASSTDRGGGELFF,TGTGCCAGCAGTACAGACAGGGGTGGCGGGGAGCTGTTTTTT
TRBD2,TRBV7-8,NA,TRBJ2-1,CASSFSSGRPRGYNEQFF,TGTGCCAGCAGCTTTAGTAGCGGGAGACCCCGGGGCTACAATGAGCAGTTCTTC
NA,TRBV5-6,NA,TRBJ2-5,CASSYERGQETQYF,TGTGCCAGCAGCTACGAAAGGGGCCAAGAGACCCAGTACTTC
TRBD2,TRBV4-1,NA,TRBJ2-1,CASSQNLAGSYNEQFF,TGCGCCAGCAGCCAAAATCTAGCGGGGTCATACAATGAGCAGTTCTTC
NA,TRBV11-1,once,TRBJ2-3,CASSLDGFTDTQYF,TGTGCCAGCAGCTTAGACGGGTTCACAGATACGCAGTATTTT
NA,TRBV27,NA,TRBJ2-7,CASSFSGGRLHEQYF,TGTGCCAGCAGTTTCTCCGGGGGGCGCTTACACGAGCAGTACTTC
NA,TRBV19,NA,TRBJ1-5,CASSRTVNQPQHF,TGTGCCAGTAGTAGAACTGTCAATCAGCCCCAGCATTTT
NA,TRBV28,NA,TRBJ2-7,CASRALGDSYEQYF,TGTGCCAGCCGAGCCCTAGGGGATTCCTACGAGCAGTACTTC
TRBD1,TRBV2,NA,TRBJ1-5,CASSGRRTGGLSNQPQHF,TGTGCCAGCAGTGGTCGTCGGACAGGGGGCCTTAGCAATCAGCCCCAGCATTTT
TRBD2,TRBV2,NA,TRBJ2-1,CASNPTSGAYNEQFF,TGTGCCAGCAACCCGACTAGCGGGGCCTACAATGAGCAGTTCTTC
NA,TRBV18,NA,TRBJ2-7,CASSPNMDSYEQYF,TGTGCCAGCTCACCCAATATGGACTCCTACGAGCAGTACTTC
TRBD1,TRBV28,NA,TRBJ1-4,CASSTGYRQGSNEKLFF,TGTGCCAGCAGCACCGGATACAGACAGGGTTCTAATGAAAAACTGTTTTTT
NA,TRBV11-3,NA,TRBJ2-1,CASSLGLARYNEQFF,TGTGCCAGCAGCTTGGGTCTAGCGCGTTACAATGAGCAGTTCTTC
NA,TRBV7-3,NA,TRBJ2-6,CASSLSPSGANVLTF,TGTGCCAGCAGCTTAAGCCCCTCTGGGGCCAACGTCCTGACTTTC
TRBD2,TRBV28,NA,TRBJ2-1,CASSLREREYNEQFF,TGTGCCAGCAGTCTACGGGAGCGGGAATACAATGAGCAGTTCTTC
NA,TRBV7-9,NA,TRBJ2-1,CASSLAPNNEQFF,TGTGCCAGCAGCTTGGCGCCAAACAATGAGCAGTTCTTC
TRBD2,TRBV19,NA,TRBJ2-3,CASSGSTSADTQYF,TGTGCCAGTAGTGGGTCGACTAGCGCAGATACGCAGTATTTT
NA,TRBV6-1,NA,TRBJ2-5,CATLSGTPMWETQYF,TGTGCCACACTCTCCGGGACACCTATGTGGGAGACCCAGTACTTC
NA,TRBV4-1,NA,TRBJ2-7,CASSQWRQGSYEQYF,TGCGCCAGCAGCCAATGGCGCCAGGGGAGTTACGAGCAGTACTTC
TRBD1,TRBV27,NA,TRBJ1-2,CASRGGTGPNYGYTF,TGTGCCAGCAGGGGGGGGACAGGCCCTAACTATGGCTACACCTTC
NA,TRBV6-5,NA,TRBJ2-7,CASKGGIGGEQYF,TGTGCCAGTAAGGGAGGAATCGGGGGCGAGCAGTACTTC
NA,TRBV2,NA,TRBJ1-5,CASRAESQGNQPQHF,TGTGCCAGCAGGGCAGAATCACAGGGCAATCAGCCCCAGCATTTT
TRBD1,TRBV5-4,NA,TRBJ2-5,CASSRTGTEETQYF,TGTGCCAGCAGCAGAACCGGGACAGAAGAGACCCAGTACTTC
TRBD1,TRBV19,NA,TRBJ1-5,CASSTRTGEQPQHF,TGTGCCAGTAGTACCCGGACAGGGGAACAGCCCCAGCATTTT
NA,TRBV4-1,once,TRBJ1-5,CASSQVWNRDNQPQHF,TGCGCCAGCAGCCAAGTTTGGAACAGGGACAATCAGCCCCAGCATTTT
NA,TRBV11-2,NA,TRBJ2-3,CASSFRGTDTQYF,TGTGCCAGCAGCTTTCGTGGCACAGATACGCAGTATTTT
NA,TRBV4-1,NA,TRBJ2-2,CASSHPGGPDTGELFF,TGCGCCAGCAGCCATCCCGGAGGGCCGGACACCGGGGAGCTGTTTTTT
TRBD2,TRBV7-9,NA,TRBJ2-5,CASSLGTSREETQYF,TGTGCCAGCAGCCTGGGGACTAGTAGGGAAGAGACCCAGTACTTC
NA,TRBV5-1,once,TRBJ2-3,CASSPLVADTQYF,TGCGCCAGCAGCCCCCTTGTGGCAGATACGCAGTATTTT
NA,TRBV19,NA,TRBJ2-7,CASSIMGREQYF,TGTGCCAGTAGTATTATGGGACGCGAGCAGTACTTC
NA,TRBV27,NA,TRBJ1-5,CASSLSGYSNQPQHF,TGTGCCAGCAGTTTAAGTGGGTATAGCAATCAGCCCCAGCATTTT
NA,TRBV19,NA,TRBJ1-5,CASSKADHQPQHF,TGTGCCAGTAGTAAAGCAGATCATCAGCCCCAGCATTTT
NA,TRBV7-8,NA,TRBJ1-3,CASSFRLGTGNTIYF,TGTGCCAGCAGCTTTAGGCTCGGGACTGGAAACACCATATATTTT
TRBD1,TRBV28,NA,TRBJ1-2,CASSRDRGLGYTF,TGTGCCAGCAGCAGAGACAGGGGGCTTGGCTACACCTTC
NA,TRBV23-1,NA,TRBJ1-1,CASSQDQGTEAFF,TGCGCCAGCAGTCAGGACCAGGGAACTGAAGCTTTCTTT
NA,TRBV2,NA,TRBJ1-4,CASSGEQTEKLFF,TGTGCCAGCAGTGGGGAGCAGACTGAAAAACTGTTTTTT
NA,TRBV28,NA,TRBJ2-5,CASSLPQWGQGQETQYF,TGTGCCAGCAGTTTGCCCCAGTGGGGGCAAGGGCAAGAGACCCAGTACTTC
NA,TRBV9,NA,TRBJ1-1,CASSVGAGNTEAFF,TGTGCCAGCAGCGTAGGGGCCGGGAACACTGAAGCTTTCTTT
NA,TRBV5-1,once,TRBJ2-7,CASSLEMDYEQYF,TGCGCCAGCAGCTTGGAAATGGATTACGAGCAGTACTTC
TRBD1,TRBV19,once,TRBJ1-4,CASSPLDRDREKLFF,TGTGCCAGTAGTCCACTTGACAGGGACCGTGAAAAACTGTTTTTT
NA,TRBV27,NA,TRBJ1-1,CASSLFGGQTEAFF,TGTGCCAGCAGTTTATTTGGGGGCCAGACTGAAGCTTTCTTT
NA,TRBV18,NA,TRBJ1-1,CASSPQGKSNTEAFF,TGTGCCAGCTCACCACAGGGAAAATCGAACACTGAAGCTTTCTTT
TRBD1,TRBV6-1,NA,TRBJ2-1,CASSDRDRGQNEQFF,TGTGCCAGCAGTGACCGGGACAGGGGGCAGAATGAGCAGTTCTTC
NA,TRBV28,NA,TRBJ1-1,CASSLKAYNTEAFF,TGTGCCAGCAGCCTAAAGGCTTATAACACTGAAGCTTTCTTT
TRBD1,TRBV6-1,once,TRBJ2-1,CASRIGGQSYNEQFF,TGTGCCAGCAGGATAGGGGGCCAGTCCTACAATGAGCAGTTCTTC
NA,TRBV7-3,NA,TRBJ2-1,CASSPSSSSYNEQFF,TGTGCCAGCAGCCCATCTAGCTCCTCCTACAATGAGCAGTTCTTC
TRBD2,TRBV28,NA,TRBJ2-7,CASSFPSGSPTYEQYF,TGTGCCAGCAGTTTCCCTAGCGGGAGCCCTACCTACGAGCAGTACTTC
TRBD2,TRBV7-6,NA,TRBJ2-7,CASSLKGLAGHEQYF,TGTGCCAGCAGCTTAAAGGGACTAGCGGGCCACGAGCAGTACTTC
TRBD2,TRBV29-1,NA,TRBJ2-3,CSVDRLAATDTQYF,TGCAGCGTTGATAGACTAGCGGCCACAGATACGCAGTATTTT
TRBD1,TRBV9,once,TRBJ2-7,CASSVSDRAYEQYF,TGTGCCAGCAGCGTATCGGACAGGGCCTACGAGCAGTACTTC
NA,TRBV6-1,NA,TRBJ1-5,CASSEATYSNQPQHF,TGTGCCAGCAGTGAAGCCACTTATAGCAATCAGCCCCAGCATTTT
NA,TRBV19,NA,TRBJ2-6,CASSGQWSGANVLTF,TGTGCCAGTAGCGGACAGTGGTCTGGGGCCAACGTCCTGACTTTC
TRBD1,TRBV18,NA,TRBJ1-1,CASSPLDRVRTEAFF,TGTGCCAGCTCACCATTGGACAGGGTCAGGACTGAAGCTTTCTTT
NA,TRBV7-3,few,TRBJ1-2,CASSSGADYGYTF,TGTGCCAGCAGCTCGGGGGCCGACTATGGCTACACCTTC
NA,TRBV10-1,NA,TRBJ2-3,CASSDTSSTDTQYF,TGCGCCAGCAGTGATACGTCTAGCACAGATACGCAGTATTTT
NA,TRBV6-5,NA,TRBJ2-1,CASRSGTAGLRQFF,TGTGCCAGCAGATCCGGGACAGCGGGCCTTAGGCAGTTCTTC
NA,TRBV27,NA,TRBJ2-1,CASSPLGGRGNEQFF,TGTGCCAGCAGTCCACTGGGGGGAAGAGGTAATGAGCAGTTCTTC
NA,TRBV18,NA,TRBJ2-1,CASSPPGGGGYNEQFF,TGTGCCAGCTCTCCCCCAGGTGGGGGTGGGTACAATGAGCAGTTCTTC